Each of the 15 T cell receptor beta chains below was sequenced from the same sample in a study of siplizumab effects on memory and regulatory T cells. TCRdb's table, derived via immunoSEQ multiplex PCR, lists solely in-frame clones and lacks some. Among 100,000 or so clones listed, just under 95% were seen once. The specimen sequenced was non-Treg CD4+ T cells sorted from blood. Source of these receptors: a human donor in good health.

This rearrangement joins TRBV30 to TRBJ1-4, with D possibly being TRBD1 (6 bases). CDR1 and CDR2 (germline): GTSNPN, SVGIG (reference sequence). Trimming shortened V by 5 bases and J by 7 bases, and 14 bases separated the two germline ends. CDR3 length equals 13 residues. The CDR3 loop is CAWGEQGGEKLFF. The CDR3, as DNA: TGTGCCTGGGGGGAACAGGGAGGTGAAAAACTGTTTTTT.

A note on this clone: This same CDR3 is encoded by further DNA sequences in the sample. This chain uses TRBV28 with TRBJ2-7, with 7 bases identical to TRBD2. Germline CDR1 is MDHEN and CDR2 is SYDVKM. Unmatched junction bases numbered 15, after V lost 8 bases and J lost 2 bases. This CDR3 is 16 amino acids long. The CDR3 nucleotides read TGTGCCAGCCTAGACTCCTCTAGCGGCTCTACCTACGAGCAGTACTTC. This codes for CASLDSSSGSTYEQYF. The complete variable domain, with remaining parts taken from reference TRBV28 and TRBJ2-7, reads DVKVTQSSRYLVKRTGEKVFLECVQDMDHENMFWYRQDPGLGLRLIYFSYDVKMKEKGDIPEGYSVSREKKERFSLILESASTNQTSMYLCASLDSSSGSTYEQYFGPGTRLTVT.

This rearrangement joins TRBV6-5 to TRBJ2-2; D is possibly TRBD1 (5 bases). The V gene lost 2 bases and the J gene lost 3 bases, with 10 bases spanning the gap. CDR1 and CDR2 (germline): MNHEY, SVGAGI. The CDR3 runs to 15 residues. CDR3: CASSYDGAYTGELFF. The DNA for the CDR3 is TGTGCCAGCAGTTACGATGGGGCATACACCGGGGAGCTGTTTTTT.

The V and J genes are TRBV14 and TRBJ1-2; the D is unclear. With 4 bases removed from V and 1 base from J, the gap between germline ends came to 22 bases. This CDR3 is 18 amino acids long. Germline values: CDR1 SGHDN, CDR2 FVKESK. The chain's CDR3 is CASSRTSLVEALNYGYTF. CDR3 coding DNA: TGTGCCAGCAGCCGTACATCCCTAGTTGAGGCTCTTAACTATGGCTACACCTTC.

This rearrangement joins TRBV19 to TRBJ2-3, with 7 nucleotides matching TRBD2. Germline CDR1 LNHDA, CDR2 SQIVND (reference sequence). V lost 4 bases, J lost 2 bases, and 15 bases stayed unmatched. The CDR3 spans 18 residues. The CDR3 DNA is TGTGCCAGTAGTAAATCCCGGAGGGGTAGCGGGCTCACAGATACGCAGTATTTT. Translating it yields CASSKSRRGSGLTDTQYF.

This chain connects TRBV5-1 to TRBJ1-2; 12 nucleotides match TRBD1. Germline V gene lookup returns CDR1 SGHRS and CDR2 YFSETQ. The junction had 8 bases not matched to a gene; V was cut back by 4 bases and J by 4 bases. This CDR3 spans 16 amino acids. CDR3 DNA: TGCGCCAGCAGCCCACTGGGACAGGGGGCCCCCTATGGCTACACCTTC. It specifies CASSPLGQGAPYGYTF.

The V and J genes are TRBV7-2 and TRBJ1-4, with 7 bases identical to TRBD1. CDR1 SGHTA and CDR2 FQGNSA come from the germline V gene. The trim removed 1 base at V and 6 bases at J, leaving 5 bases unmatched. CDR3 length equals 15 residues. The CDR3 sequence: CASSLVSRGDEKLFF. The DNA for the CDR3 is TGTGCCAGCAGCTTAGTTTCCAGGGGGGATGAAAAACTGTTTTTT.

CDR3 in DNA: TGTGCCAGCAGCTCATCCCTAGTCCGTACCGCGATTACCAAAAACATTCAGTACTTC. Protein sequence: CASSSSLVRTAITKNIQYF. The chain recombines TRBV7-2 with TRBJ2-4, with no clear D. The germline V gene has CDR1 SGHTA and CDR2 FQGNSA. CDR3 length equals 19 residues. V dropped 4 bases and J dropped 2 bases, with 24 bases sitting between them.

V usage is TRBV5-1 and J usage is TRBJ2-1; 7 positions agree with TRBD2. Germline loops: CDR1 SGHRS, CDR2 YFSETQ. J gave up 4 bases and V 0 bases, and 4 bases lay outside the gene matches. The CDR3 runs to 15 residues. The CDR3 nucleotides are TGCGCCAGCAGCTTGGACGGGAGGCCGTACAATGAGCAGTTCTTC. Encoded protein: CASSLDGRPYNEQFF.

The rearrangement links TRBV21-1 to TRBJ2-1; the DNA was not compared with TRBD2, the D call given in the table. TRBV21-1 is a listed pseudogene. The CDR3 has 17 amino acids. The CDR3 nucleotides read TGTGCCAGCAGCTTCGGACTAGCGGGAGGGGTTTACAATGAGCAGTTCTTC. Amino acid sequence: CASSFGLAGGVYNEQFF.

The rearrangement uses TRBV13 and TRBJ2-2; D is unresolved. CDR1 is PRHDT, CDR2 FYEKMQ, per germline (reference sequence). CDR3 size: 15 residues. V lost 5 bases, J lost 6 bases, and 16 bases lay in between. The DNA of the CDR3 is TGTGCCAGCAGCCCCCCAGGCTTTGGGTCCGGGGAGCTGTTTTTT. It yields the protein CASSPPGFGSGELFF.

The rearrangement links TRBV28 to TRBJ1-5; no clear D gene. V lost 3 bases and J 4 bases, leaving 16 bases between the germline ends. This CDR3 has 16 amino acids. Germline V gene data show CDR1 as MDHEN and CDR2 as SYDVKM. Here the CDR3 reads CASSFFRGVGNQPQHF. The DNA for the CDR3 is TGTGCCAGCAGTTTTTTTCGGGGAGTGGGTAATCAGCCCCAGCATTTT.

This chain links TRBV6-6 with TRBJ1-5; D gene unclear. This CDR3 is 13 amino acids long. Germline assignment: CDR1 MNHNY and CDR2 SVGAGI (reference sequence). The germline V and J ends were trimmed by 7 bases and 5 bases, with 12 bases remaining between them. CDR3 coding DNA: TGTGCCAGCACCTTGTTTTCGGATCAGCCCCAGCATTTT. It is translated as CASTLFSDQPQHF.

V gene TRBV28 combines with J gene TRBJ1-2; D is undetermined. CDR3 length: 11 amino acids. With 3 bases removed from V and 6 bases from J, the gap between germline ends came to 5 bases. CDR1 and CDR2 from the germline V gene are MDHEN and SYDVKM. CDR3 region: CASSFTDGYTF. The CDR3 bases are TGTGCCAGCAGTTTCACTGATGGCTACACCTTC.

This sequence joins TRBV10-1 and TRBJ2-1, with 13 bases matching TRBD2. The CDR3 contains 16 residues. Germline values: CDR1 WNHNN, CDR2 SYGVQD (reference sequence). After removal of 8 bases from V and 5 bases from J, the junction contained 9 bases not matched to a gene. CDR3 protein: CASSWGTSGENNEQFF. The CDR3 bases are TGCGCCAGCTCGTGGGGGACTAGCGGGGAAAACAATGAGCAGTTCTTC.